This paragraph covers one T cell receptor beta chain sequence. Its cognate antigen is unknown. V trimming: 7 bases; J trimming: 4 bases; junction bases outside the gene matches: 4. In germline, CDR1 is MDHEN, CDR2 SYDVKM. CDR3 length equals 13 residues. The entry originates in a study of Ad26.COV2.S vaccination and SARS-CoV-2 variants. Study-wide results and limits: Those who received vaccine or placebo ended up with similar non-spike TCR breadth.

Method: immunoSEQ multiplex PCR; TCRdb's copy keeps in-frame clones and lacks some. The data contain roughly 100,000 clones, around 82% of them singletons. This sample comprised peripheral blood, obtained after recovery from COVID-19. V is TRBV28 and J is TRBJ2-3, with 8 bases identical to TRBD2. The TCR was taken from a human donor who had recovered from COVID-19. The CDR3 bases are TGTGCCAGCAATCCCGGGGGGGCAGATACGCAGTATTTT. It yields the protein CASNPGGADTQYF.